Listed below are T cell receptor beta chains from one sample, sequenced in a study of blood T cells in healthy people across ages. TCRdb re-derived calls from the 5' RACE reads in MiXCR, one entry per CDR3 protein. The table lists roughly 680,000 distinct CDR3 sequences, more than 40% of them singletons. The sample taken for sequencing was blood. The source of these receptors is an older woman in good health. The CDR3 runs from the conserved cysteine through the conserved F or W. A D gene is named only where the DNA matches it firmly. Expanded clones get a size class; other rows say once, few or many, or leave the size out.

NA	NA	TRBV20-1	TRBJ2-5	CSAISGVNEQYF	TGCAGTGCTATAAGCGGAGTTAATGAGCAGTACTTC
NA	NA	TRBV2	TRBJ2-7	CASMSGFSYNEQYF	TGTGCCAGCATGTCAGGCTTCTCCTACAATGAGCAGTACTTC
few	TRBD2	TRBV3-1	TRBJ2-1	CASSRQRTSGNSYNEQFF	TGTGCCAGCAGCCGCCAGAGGACTAGCGGGAATTCCTACAATGAGCAGTTCTTC
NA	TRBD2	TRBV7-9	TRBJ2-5	CASSSSGRVREQYF	TGTGCCAGCAGCTCCAGCGGGAGGGTCCGGGAGCAGTACTTC
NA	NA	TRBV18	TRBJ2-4	CASSEDSLKNIQYF	TGTGCCAGCTCAGAGGACAGCCTGAAAAACATTCAGTACTTC
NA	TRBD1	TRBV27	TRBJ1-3	CASSPGQGHNTIYF	TGTGCCAGCAGTCCCGGACAGGGGCACAACACCATATATTTT
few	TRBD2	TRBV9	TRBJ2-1	CASSVSSGLYNEQFF	TGTGCCAGCAGCGTTTCTAGCGGACTATACAATGAGCAGTTCTTC
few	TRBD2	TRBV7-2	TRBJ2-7	CASSLDRASGYEQYF	TGTGCCAGCAGCTTAGATCGGGCTAGCGGTTACGAGCAGTACTTC
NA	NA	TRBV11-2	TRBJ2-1	CASSLEEGTSYNEQFF	TGTGCCAGCAGCTTAGAAGAAGGGACTTCCTACAATGAGCAGTTCTTC
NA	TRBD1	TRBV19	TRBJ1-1	CASHRGVNTEAFF	TGTGCCAGTCACAGGGGGGTGAACACTGAAGCTTTCTTT
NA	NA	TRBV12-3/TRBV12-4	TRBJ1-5	CASSKADSNQPQHF	TGTGCCAGCAGTAAGGCGGATAGCAATCAGCCCCAGCATTTT
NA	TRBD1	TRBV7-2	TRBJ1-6	CASSNRGRDSPLHF	TGTGCCAGCAGCAACAGGGGGCGGGATTCACCCCTCCACTTT
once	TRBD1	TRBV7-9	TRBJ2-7	CASSLVDRGGYEQYF	TGTGCCAGCAGTTTGGTGGACAGGGGAGGGTACGAGCAGTACTTC
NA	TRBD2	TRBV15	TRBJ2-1	CATSTTSGGFDEQFF	TGTGCCACCAGCACAACTAGCGGGGGCTTCGATGAGCAGTTCTTC
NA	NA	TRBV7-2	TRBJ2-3	CASSLVAGTSDTQYF	TGTGCCAGCAGCTTAGTCGCGGGAACGTCGGATACGCAGTATTTT
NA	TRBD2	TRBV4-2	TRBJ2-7	CASSQALFSGRTYEQYF	TGTGCCAGCAGCCAAGCATTGTTTAGCGGGAGAACATACGAGCAGTACTTC
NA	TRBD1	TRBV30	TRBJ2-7	CAWSAPGQGAYEQYF	TGTGCCTGGAGTGCGCCGGGACAGGGGGCCTACGAGCAGTACTTC
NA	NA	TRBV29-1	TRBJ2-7	CSVVGGGAYEQYF	TGCAGCGTTGTAGGGGGAGGAGCCTACGAGCAGTACTTC
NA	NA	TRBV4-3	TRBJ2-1	CASSYRTGNEQFF	TGCGCCAGCAGTTATAGAACCGGGAATGAGCAGTTCTTC
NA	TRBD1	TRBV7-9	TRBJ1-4	CASSAPTGEPTLNEKLFF	TGTGCCAGCAGCGCCCCGACAGGGGAGCCTACACTCAATGAAAAACTGTTTTTT
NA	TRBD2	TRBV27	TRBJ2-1	CASSIAGGLYNEQFF	TGTGCCAGCAGCATAGCGGGAGGGCTCTACAATGAGCAGTTCTTC
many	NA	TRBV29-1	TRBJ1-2	CSVRTYGYTF	TGCAGCGTACGGACGTATGGCTACACCTTC
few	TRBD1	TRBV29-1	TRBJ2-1	CSVEGMTGPEQFF	TGCAGCGTTGAAGGGATGACAGGGCCTGAGCAGTTCTTC